Each of the 18 T cell receptor beta chains below was sequenced from the same sample in a study of regulatory T cells in long-lasting Graves disease. Time point indicated: newly diagnosed GD, antithyroid drugs for less than 3 months. Generation of the TCR library employed RNA extracted from PBMCs. To make TCR beta libraries, researchers used iRepertoire HTBI primers and Arm-PCR of CDR3 regions. TCRdb recomputed calls from the multiplex PCR reads with MiXCR, one row per CDR3 protein. Among 300,000 to 400,000 distinct CDR3 sequences listed, over 15% were seen once. Sequenced here: peripheral blood mononuclear cells (PBMCs), sampled at new diagnosis, from a patient treated with antithyroid drugs. The source of these receptors is a female donor with Graves disease.

This clonotype was observed at least ten times. This chain joins TRBV28 and TRBJ2-3, with D tentatively TRBD2 (6 bases). This CDR3 is built from 14 residues. Germline CDR1 reads MDHEN; CDR2 reads SYDVKM. Trimming shortened V by 6 bases and J by 2 bases, and 12 bases separated the two germline ends. The CDR3: CASSRDLATDTQYF. The CDR3 bases are TGTGCCAGCAGCCGGGACTTAGCCACAGATACGCAGTATTTT.

This clonotype was counted many times. The genes are TRBV28 and TRBJ2-5; no definite D call. The germline CDR1 and CDR2 sequences are MDHEN and SYDVKM. V gave up 6 bases and J gave up 2 bases, with 7 bases separating them. CDR3 length: 12 amino acids. CDR3 sequence: CASRQIQETQYF. The CDR3 DNA reads as TGTGCCAGCAGACAGATTCAAGAGACCCAGTACTTC. The variable domain in full, with the rest retrieved from reference TRBV28 and TRBJ2-5, is DVKVTQSSRYLVKRTGEKVFLECVQDMDHENMFWYRQDPGLGLRLIYFSYDVKMKEKGDIPEGYSVSREKKERFSLILESASTNQTSMYLCASRQIQETQYFGPGTRLLVL.

This clonotype was counted at least ten times. CDR3 region: CASSEAESSYNSPLHF. CDR3 DNA sequence: TGTGCCAGCAGTGAGGCGGAGAGCTCCTATAATTCACCCCTCCACTTT. The gene calls are TRBV2 and TRBJ1-6, with unresolved D. Trimming removed 3 bases from V and 0 bases from J, with 9 bases in between. The germline gives CDR1 SNHLY, CDR2 FYNNEI. This CDR3 has 16 amino acids.

This clonotype was seen at least ten times. This chain uses TRBV12-3 or TRBV12-4 with TRBJ2-7; 8 positions agree with TRBD2. This CDR3 contains 14 residues. Trimming removed 4 bases from V and 5 bases from J; junction bases left unmatched: 7. CDR3 DNA: TGTGCCAGCAGTTCCGCTAGCGGGCTGCACGAGCAGTACTTC. Residues: CASSSASGLHEQYF.

The CDR3 loop reads CASTPSETDHYGYTF. CDR3 nucleotide sequence: TGTGCCAGCACCCCGAGTGAGACAGATCACTATGGCTACACCTTC. The gene calls are TRBV12-3 or TRBV12-4 and TRBJ1-2, with D tentatively TRBD1 (5 bases). Trimming removed 7 bases from V and 3 bases from J, with 18 bases in between. The length of the CDR3 is 15 residues.

This clonotype was found a few times. At one of its ends the junction is not consistent with the germline gene, which may arise from a read error. The rearrangement joins TRBV6-1 to TRBJ1-1; no firm D call. CDR1 and CDR2 from the germline V gene are MNHNS and SASEGT. The CDR3 runs to 15 residues. The CDR3, as DNA: TGCGCCAGCAGTGCTGCCCGGATAGGGAACACTGAAGCTTTCTTT. This encodes CASSAARIGNTEAFF.

This clonotype was seen repeatedly, ten times or more. The chain recombines TRBV29-1 with TRBJ2-3; no clear D gene. The germline V and J ends were trimmed by 7 bases and 7 bases, with 18 bases remaining between them. Germline CDR1 is SQVTM and CDR2 is ANQGSEA. This CDR3 comprises 13 residues. The CDR3 region is CSGRHSGGNTQYF. The CDR3 DNA is TGCAGCGGTCGTCATTCGGGCGGCAATACGCAGTATTTT.

The chain joins TRBV5-6 to TRBJ1-1, with a possible D match to TRBD1 (6 bases). The V gene lost 2 bases and the J gene lost 0 bases, with 17 bases spanning the gap. CDR3 length: 17 amino acids. Germline V gene data show CDR1 as SGHDT and CDR2 as YYEEEE. The CDR3 DNA follows: TGTGCCAGCAGCTTAGGACAGCCCTACTATATGAACACTGAAGCTTTCTTT. It encodes CASSLGQPYYMNTEAFF.

The J gene is TRBJ2-1, the V gene TRBV12-3 or TRBV12-4; no reliable D call. V dropped 4 bases and J dropped 0 bases, with 10 bases sitting between them. This CDR3 is 15 amino acids long. CDR3 sequence: CASSWRLSSYNEQFF. CDR3 bases: TGTGCCAGCAGTTGGCGGCTGAGCTCCTACAATGAGCAGTTCTTC.

This chain links TRBV6-2 or TRBV6-3 with TRBJ2-1; 7 positions match TRBD2. The CDR3 contains 13 residues. The trim removed 7 bases at V and 4 bases at J, leaving 4 bases unmatched. Looked up from germline, CDR1 is MNHEY and CDR2 is SVGEGT. The CDR3 region has the DNA TGTGCCAGCAAGGTAGCGGGTTACAATGAGCAGTTCTTC. Protein: CASKVAGYNEQFF.

Many counts were recorded for this clonotype. The V and J genes are TRBV30 and TRBJ1-5; maybe TRBD1 (5 bases). Germline values: CDR1 GTSNPN, CDR2 SVGIG (reference sequence). The V gene lost 0 bases and the J gene lost 3 bases, with 6 bases spanning the gap. This CDR3 region has 13 residues. CDR3 residues: CAWSVGDNQPQHF. In DNA, the CDR3 is TGTGCCTGGAGTGTAGGGGACAATCAGCCCCAGCATTTT.

In its sample, this clonotype was seen many times. The J gene is TRBJ2-3, the V gene TRBV3-1, with TRBD2 matching 8 bases. Trimming took 3 bases from V and 0 from J; bases not matched to a gene: 8. CDR3 length equals 17 residues. Germline V gene sequence: CDR1 LGHDT, CDR2 YNNKEL (reference sequence). The DNA of the CDR3 is TGTGCCAGCAGCCAGGGAATTAGCGGGATTAGCACAGATACGCAGTATTTT. Protein sequence: CASSQGISGISTDTQYF.

The chain has TRBV2 and TRBJ2-3; perhaps TRBD2 as D (5 bases). The CDR3 extends over 14 amino acids. Germline CDR1 is SNHLY and CDR2 is FYNNEI. The germline V and J ends were trimmed by 3 bases and 5 bases, with 12 bases remaining between them. In DNA form, the CDR3 reads TGTGCCAGCAGTGATGGGAGTGACATAGATACGCAGTATTTT. This codes for CASSDGSDIDTQYF.

This clonotype was seen many times. This chain connects TRBV11-3 to TRBJ2-2; D is uncertain. This CDR3 region has 14 residues. Germline-derived CDR1 and CDR2 are SGHNT and YENEEA. Trimming pared 0 bases from V and 7 bases from J, leaving 9 bases between. The CDR3 bases are TGTGCCAGCAGCTTAGAAGGCCCAGGCGGGGAGCTGTTTTTT. This translates into CASSLEGPGGELFF.

The chain is built from TRBV19 and TRBJ1-5; no reliable D call. In germline, CDR1 is LNHDA, CDR2 SQIVND (reference sequence). With 3 bases removed from V and 2 bases from J, the gap between germline ends came to 11 bases. This CDR3 has 15 amino acids. The CDR3 sequence: CASSMGSRGNQPQHF. The CDR3, as DNA: TGTGCCAGTAGTATGGGGAGTAGGGGCAATCAGCCCCAGCATTTT.

This clonotype was seen only a few times. A much more abundant neighbour one base away suggests this may be a read error. This rearrangement joins TRBV6-2 or TRBV6-3 to TRBJ2-7; 9 bases are a match to TRBD1. V was pared by 8 bases and J by 2 bases, with 4 bases of the junction left unmatched. Germline CDR1 is MNHEY and CDR2 is SVGEGT. The length of the CDR3 is 13 residues. CDR3 region: CASPGQGAYEQYF. The CDR3 bases are TGTGCCAGCCCGGGACAGGGAGCCTACGAGCAGTACTTC.

The genes are TRBV12-3 or TRBV12-4 and TRBJ2-7, with D perhaps TRBD2 (7 bases). V dropped 6 bases and J dropped 5 bases, with 14 bases sitting between them. The CDR3 has 13 residues. The CDR3 bases are TGTGCCAGCAGAGGGGGGGGCGGGAACGAGCAGTACTTC. Translation gives CASRGGGGNEQYF.

At least ten counts were recorded for this clonotype. The V gene is TRBV14, the J gene TRBJ1-4; unclear D gene. CDR3 size: 15 residues. V was pared by 0 bases and J by 4 bases, with 9 bases between. Germline CDR1 reads SGHDN; CDR2 reads FVKESK. CDR3 amino acids: CASSQDDRRNEKLFF. The CDR3 coding sequence is TGTGCCAGCAGCCAAGATGATCGGCGTAATGAAAAACTGTTTTTT.